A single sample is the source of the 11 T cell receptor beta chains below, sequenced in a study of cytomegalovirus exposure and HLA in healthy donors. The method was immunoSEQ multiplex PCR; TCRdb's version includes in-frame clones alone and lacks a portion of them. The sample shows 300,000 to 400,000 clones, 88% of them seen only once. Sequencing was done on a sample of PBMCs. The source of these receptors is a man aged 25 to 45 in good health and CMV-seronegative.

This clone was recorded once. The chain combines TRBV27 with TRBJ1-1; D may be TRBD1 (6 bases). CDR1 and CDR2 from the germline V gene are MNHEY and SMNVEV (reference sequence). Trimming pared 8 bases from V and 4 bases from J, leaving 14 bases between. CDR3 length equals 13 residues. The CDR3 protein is CASFSGDGTEAFF. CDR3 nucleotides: TGTGCCAGCTTCTCAGGGGATGGCACTGAAGCTTTCTTT.

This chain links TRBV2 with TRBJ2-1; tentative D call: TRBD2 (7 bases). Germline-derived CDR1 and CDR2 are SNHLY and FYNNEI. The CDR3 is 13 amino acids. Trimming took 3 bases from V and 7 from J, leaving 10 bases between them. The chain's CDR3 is CASSEKGGNEQFF. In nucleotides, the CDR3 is TGTGCCAGCAGTGAGAAGGGGGGGAATGAGCAGTTCTTC.

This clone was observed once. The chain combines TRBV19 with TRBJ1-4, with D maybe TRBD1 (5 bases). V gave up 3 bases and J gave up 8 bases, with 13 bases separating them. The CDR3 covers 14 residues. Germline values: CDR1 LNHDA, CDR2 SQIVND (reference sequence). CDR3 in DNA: TGTGCCAGTAGTATTTTTGGACACGCGGAAAAACTGTTTTTT. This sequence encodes CASSIFGHAEKLFF.

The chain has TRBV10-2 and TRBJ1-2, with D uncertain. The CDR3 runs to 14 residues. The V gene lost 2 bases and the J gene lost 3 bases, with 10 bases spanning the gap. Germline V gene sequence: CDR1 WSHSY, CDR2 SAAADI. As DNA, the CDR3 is TGCGCCAGCAGTGAGATTGGCACCGACTATGGCTACACCTTC. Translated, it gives CASSEIGTDYGYTF.

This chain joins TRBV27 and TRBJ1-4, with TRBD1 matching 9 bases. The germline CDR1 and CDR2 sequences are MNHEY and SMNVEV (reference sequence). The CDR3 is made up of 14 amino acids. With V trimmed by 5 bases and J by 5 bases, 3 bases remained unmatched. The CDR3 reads CASSVGTGNEKLFF. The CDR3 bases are TGTGCCAGCAGTGTAGGGACAGGGAATGAAAAACTGTTTTTT.

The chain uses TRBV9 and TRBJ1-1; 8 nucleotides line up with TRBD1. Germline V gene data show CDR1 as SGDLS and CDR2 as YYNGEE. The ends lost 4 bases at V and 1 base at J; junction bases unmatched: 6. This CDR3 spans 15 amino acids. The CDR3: CASSPRTGSNTEAFF. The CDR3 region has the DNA TGTGCCAGCAGCCCCCGGACAGGGTCGAACACTGAAGCTTTCTTT.

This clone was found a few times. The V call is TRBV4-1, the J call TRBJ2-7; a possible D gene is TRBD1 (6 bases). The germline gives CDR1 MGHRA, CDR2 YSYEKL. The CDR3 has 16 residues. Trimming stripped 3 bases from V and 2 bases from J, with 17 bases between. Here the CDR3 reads CASSQQQGSGAYEQYF. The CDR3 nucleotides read TGCGCCAGCAGCCAGCAGCAGGGATCAGGGGCCTACGAGCAGTACTTC.

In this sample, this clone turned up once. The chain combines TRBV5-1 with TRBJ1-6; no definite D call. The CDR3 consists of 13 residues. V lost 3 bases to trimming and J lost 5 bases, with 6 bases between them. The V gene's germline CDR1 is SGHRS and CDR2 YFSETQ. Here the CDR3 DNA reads TGCGCCAGCAGCTCCCAGGATAATTCACCCCTCCACTTT. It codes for CASSSQDNSPLHF.

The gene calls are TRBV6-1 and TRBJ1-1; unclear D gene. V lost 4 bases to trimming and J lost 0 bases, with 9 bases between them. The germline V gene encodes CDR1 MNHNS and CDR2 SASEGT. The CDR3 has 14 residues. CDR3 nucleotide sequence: TGTGCCAGCAGTGCCAACGGAGTGAACACTGAAGCTTTCTTT. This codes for CASSANGVNTEAFF.

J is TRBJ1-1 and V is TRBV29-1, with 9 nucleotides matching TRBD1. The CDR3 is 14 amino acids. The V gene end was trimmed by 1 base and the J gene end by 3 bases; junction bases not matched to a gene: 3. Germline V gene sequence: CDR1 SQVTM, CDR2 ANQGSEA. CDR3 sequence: CSVEVRTGDTEAFF. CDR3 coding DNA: TGCAGCGTTGAAGTCAGGACAGGGGACACTGAAGCTTTCTTT.

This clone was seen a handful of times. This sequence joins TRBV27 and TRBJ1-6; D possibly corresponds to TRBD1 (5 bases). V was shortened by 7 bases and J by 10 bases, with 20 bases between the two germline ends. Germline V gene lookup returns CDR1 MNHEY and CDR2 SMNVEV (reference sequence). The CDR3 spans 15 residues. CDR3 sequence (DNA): TGTGCCAGCACCCCGTCTGGGGCGCGATGGTCACCCCTCCACTTT. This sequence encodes CASTPSGARWSPLHF.